The sequence of this TCR beta chain was determined in a study of shared clonotypes between healthy human individuals. Looking at the study overall: CD4 naive cells filled three plates per donor, CD4 memory three, CD8 naive two and CD8 memory one.

The repertoire was sequenced with immunoSEQ multiplex PCR; TCRdb's copy has only in-frame clones and lacks some. The data contain more than 550,000 clones, approximately 72% of them singletons. V was shortened by 1 base and J by 3 bases, with 11 bases between the two germline ends. Germline values: CDR1 SGHRS, CDR2 YFSETQ. CDR3 length: 15 amino acids. This clone was recorded at least ten times. Other nucleotide sequences in the sample specify the same CDR3. V usage is TRBV5-1 and J usage is TRBJ2-1, with a tentative D call TRBD2 (6 bases). The sample comprised memory CD4+ T cells sorted from blood. Subset given: CD45RA-negative fraction. This clonotype was sampled from a woman aged 25 to 45 in good health. The CDR3 nucleotides are TGCGCCAGCAGCTTGAGTAGCGGAGGCTACAATGAGCAGTTCTTC. It is translated as CASSLSSGGYNEQFF.